This note documents a single T cell receptor beta chain sequence. The repertoire was sequenced with immunoSEQ multiplex PCR; TCRdb's copy has only in-frame clones and lacks some. This table has approximately 15,000 clones, around three quarters appearing once. The data belong to a study of T cells after somatic rescue of genetic block. Sequenced: peripheral blood mononuclear cells (PBMCs). The TCR comes from a boy aged 5-17 years.

The CDR3 sequence: CASSPNPGLERRRYF. In nucleotides, the CDR3 is TGCGCCAGCAGCCCAAATCCGGGACTGGAACGGAGGAGGTACTTC. This chain uses TRBV5-1 with TRBJ2-7, with D perhaps TRBD2 (6 bases). V was trimmed by 4 bases and J by 12 bases, leaving 26 bases between them. Germline V gives CDR1 SGHRS, CDR2 YFSETQ. This CDR3 contains 15 residues. The full variable domain, in which reference TRBV5-1 and TRBJ2-7 provide the parts outside the CDR3, is KAGVTQTPRYLIKTRGQQVTLSCSPISGHRSVSWYQQTPGQGLQFLFEYFSETQRNKGNFPGRFSGRQFSNSRSEMNVSTLELGDSALYLCASSPNPGLERRRYFGPGTRLTVT.